This entry lists 7 T cell receptor beta chains sequenced from one sample in a study of blood T cell repertoires in COVID-19. Measured with immunoSEQ multiplex PCR; TCRdb has only the in-frame clones, and not every one. The sample records more than 150,000 clones, 80% to 90% being singletons. The sample consisted of peripheral blood. The source of these receptors is a woman aged 80 or over with COVID-19, enrolled during active disease.

This clone was observed at least ten times. V and J are TRBV12-5 and TRBJ2-5; 9 nucleotides match TRBD2. Germline V gene data show CDR1 as LGHNT and CDR2 as FRNRAP. The CDR3 runs to 14 residues. The V gene end was trimmed by 6 bases and the J gene end by 5 bases; junction bases not matched to a gene: 7. DNA for the CDR3: TGTGCTAGTGGACCAGCGGGGGGCCGGGAGACCCAGTACTTC. As protein: CASGPAGGRETQYF.

This clone was picked up a small number of times. The rearrangement uses TRBV13 and TRBJ2-3; 9 bases agree with TRBD2. Germline V gene sequence: CDR1 PRHDT, CDR2 FYEKMQ (reference sequence). Germline trimming cut 3 bases from V and 4 bases from J; bases unmatched to any gene: 5. This CDR3 has 15 amino acids. The CDR3 reads CASSFGGGAADTQYF. The CDR3 DNA reads as TGTGCCAGCAGCTTCGGCGGGGGGGCGGCAGATACGCAGTATTTT.

The rearrangement links TRBV18 to TRBJ2-1; weak D call: TRBD1 (5 bases). V dropped 5 bases and J dropped 4 bases, with 15 bases sitting between them. This CDR3 spans 15 amino acids. Germline values: CDR1 KGHSH, CDR2 LQKENI. CDR3: CASSEDSSYYNEQFF. The CDR3 nucleotides read TGTGCCAGCTCAGAAGACAGCTCCTATTACAATGAGCAGTTCTTC.

A remark on this clone: The same CDR3 can be traced to other DNA sequences in this sample. The gene calls are TRBV6-1 and TRBJ2-7; 7 nucleotides match TRBD1. CDR1 is MNHNS, CDR2 SASEGT, per germline. The CDR3 length is 12 residues. With 3 bases clipped from V and 4 bases from J, the junction kept 0 bases outside the gene matches. CDR3 sequence (DNA): TGTGCCAGCAGTGAGACAGGGTACGAGCAGTACTTC. This codes for CASSETGYEQYF.

This chain connects TRBV3-1 (or the pseudogene TRBV3-2) to TRBJ2-1, with a possible D match to TRBD1 (6 bases). Trimming took 2 bases from V and 0 from J, leaving 8 bases between them. From germline, CDR1 is LGHDT and CDR2 YNNKEL (reference sequence). This CDR3 comprises 15 residues. The CDR3 spells CASSQRGSSYNEQFF. The CDR3 DNA is TGTGCCAGCAGCCAAAGGGGGAGCTCCTACAATGAGCAGTTCTTC.

This rearrangement joins TRBV15 to TRBJ1-4; unclear D gene. The CDR3 is 14 residues long. V was pared by 3 bases and J by 8 bases, with 13 bases between. In germline, CDR1 is LNHNV, CDR2 YYDKDF (reference sequence). The CDR3 coding sequence is TGTGCCACCAGCAGGATGGGCAGGCAGGAAAAACTGTTTTTT. Amino acid sequence: CATSRMGRQEKLFF.

The V gene is TRBV5-6, the J gene TRBJ2-5; tentative D call: TRBD1 (5 bases). This CDR3 is built from 14 residues. The ends were cut back, 1 base at V and 5 bases at J, with 12 bases in the middle. CDR1 is SGHDT and CDR2 is YYEEEE in the germline V gene. The CDR3, as DNA: TGTGCCAGCAGCTTGCAGGGCGTCGGCGAGACCCAGTACTTC. Its translation is CASSLQGVGETQYF.